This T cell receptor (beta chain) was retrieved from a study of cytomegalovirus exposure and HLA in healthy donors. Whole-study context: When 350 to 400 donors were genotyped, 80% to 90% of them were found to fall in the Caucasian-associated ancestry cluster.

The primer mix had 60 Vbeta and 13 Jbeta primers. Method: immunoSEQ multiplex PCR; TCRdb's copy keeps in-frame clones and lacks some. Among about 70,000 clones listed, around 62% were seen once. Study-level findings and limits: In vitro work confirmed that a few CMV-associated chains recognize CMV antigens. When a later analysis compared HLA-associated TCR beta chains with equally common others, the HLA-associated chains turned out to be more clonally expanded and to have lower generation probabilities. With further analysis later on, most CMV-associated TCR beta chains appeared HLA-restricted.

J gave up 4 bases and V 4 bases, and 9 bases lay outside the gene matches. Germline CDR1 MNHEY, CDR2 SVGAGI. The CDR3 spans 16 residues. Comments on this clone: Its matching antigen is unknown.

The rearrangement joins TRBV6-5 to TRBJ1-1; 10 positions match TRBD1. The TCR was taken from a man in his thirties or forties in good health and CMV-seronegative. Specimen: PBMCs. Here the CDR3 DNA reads TGTGCCAGCAGTTCCCGACAGGGGGCCAGGGGCACTGAAGCTTTCTTT. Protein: CASSSRQGARGTEAFF.